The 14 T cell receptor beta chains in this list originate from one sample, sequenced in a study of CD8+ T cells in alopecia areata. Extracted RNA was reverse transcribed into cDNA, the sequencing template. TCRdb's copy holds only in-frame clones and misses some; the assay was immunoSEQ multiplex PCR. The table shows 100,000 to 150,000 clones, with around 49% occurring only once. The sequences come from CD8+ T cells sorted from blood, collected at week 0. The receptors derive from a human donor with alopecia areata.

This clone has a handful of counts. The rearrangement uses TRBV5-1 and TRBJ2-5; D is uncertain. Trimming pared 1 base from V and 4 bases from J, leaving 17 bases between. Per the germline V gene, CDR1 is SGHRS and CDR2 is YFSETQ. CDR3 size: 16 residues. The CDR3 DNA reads TGCGCCAGCAGCTTGATCCCACCTCTTACCCCAGAGACCCAGTACTTC. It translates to CASSLIPPLTPETQYF.

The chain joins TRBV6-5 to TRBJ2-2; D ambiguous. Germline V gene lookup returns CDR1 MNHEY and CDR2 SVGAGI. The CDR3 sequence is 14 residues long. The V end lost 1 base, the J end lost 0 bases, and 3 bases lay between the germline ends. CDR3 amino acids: CASSYWSNTGELFF. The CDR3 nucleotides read TGTGCCAGCAGTTACTGGTCGAACACCGGGGAGCTGTTTTTT.

This CDR3 is CAAGGVRTRLNYGYTF. CDR3 in DNA: TGTGCCGCGGGAGGGGTTCGGACACGACTTAACTATGGCTACACCTTC. The V and J genes are TRBV30 and TRBJ1-2; D is perhaps TRBD1 (5 bases). Trimming took off 8 bases at V and 1 base at J, with 23 bases between the two ends. CDR3 length equals 16 residues. Germline V gene sequence: CDR1 GTSNPN, CDR2 SVGIG (reference sequence).

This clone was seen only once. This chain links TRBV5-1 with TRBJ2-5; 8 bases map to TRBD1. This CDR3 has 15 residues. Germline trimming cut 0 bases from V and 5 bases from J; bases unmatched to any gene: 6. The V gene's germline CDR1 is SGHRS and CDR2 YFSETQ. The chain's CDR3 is CASSLGGTGFETQYF. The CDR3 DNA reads TGCGCCAGCAGCTTGGGCGGGACAGGATTCGAGACCCAGTACTTC.

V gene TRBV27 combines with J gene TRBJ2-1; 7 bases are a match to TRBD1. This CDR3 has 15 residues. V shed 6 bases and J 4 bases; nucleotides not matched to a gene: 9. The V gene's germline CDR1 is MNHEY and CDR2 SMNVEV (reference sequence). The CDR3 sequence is CASSLSGTVYNEQFF. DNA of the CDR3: TGTGCCAGCAGCCTTTCCGGGACAGTTTACAATGAGCAGTTCTTC.

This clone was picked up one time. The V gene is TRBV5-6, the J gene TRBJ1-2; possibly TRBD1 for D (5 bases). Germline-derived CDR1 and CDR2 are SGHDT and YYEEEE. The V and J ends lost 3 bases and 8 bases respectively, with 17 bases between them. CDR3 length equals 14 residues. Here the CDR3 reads CASSSLWGFEGYTF. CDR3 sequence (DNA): TGTGCCAGCAGCTCTTTATGGGGCTTTGAAGGCTACACCTTC.

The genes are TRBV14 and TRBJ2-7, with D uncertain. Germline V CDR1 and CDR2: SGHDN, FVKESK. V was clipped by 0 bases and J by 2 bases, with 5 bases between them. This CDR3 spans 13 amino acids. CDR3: CASSQESAYEQYF. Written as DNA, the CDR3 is TGTGCCAGCAGCCAAGAATCGGCCTACGAGCAGTACTTC.

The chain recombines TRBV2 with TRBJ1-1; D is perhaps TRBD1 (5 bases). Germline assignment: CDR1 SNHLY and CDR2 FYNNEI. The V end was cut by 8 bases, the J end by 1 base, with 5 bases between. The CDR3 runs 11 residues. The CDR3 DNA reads TGTGCCAGCGGGACGAACACTGAAGCTTTCTTT. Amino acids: CASGTNTEAFF.

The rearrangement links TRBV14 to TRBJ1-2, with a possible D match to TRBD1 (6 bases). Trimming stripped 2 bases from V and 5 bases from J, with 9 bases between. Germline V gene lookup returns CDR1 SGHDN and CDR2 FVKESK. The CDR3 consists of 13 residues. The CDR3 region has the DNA TGTGCCAGCAGCCAACAACAGGGTTATGGCTACACCTTC. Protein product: CASSQQQGYGYTF.

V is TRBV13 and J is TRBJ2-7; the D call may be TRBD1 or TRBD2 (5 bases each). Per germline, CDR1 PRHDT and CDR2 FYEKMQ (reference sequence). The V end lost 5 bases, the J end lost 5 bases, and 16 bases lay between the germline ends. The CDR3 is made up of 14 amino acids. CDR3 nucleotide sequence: TGTGCCAGCAGCCCAGGGAGAGTGTTGGACGAGCAGTACTTC. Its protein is CASSPGRVLDEQYF.

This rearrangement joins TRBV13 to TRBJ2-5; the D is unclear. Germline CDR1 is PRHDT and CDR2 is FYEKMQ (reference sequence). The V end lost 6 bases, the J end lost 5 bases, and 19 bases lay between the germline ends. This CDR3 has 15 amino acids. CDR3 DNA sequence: TGTGCCAGCAGTTTCTTCCAGGCCCCCAGGGAGACCCAGTACTTC. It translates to CASSFFQAPRETQYF.

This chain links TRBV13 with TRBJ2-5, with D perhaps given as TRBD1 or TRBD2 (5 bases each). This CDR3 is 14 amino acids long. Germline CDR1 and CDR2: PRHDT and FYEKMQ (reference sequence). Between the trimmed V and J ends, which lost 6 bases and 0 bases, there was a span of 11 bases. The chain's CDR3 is CASSWDGDQETQYF. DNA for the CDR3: TGTGCCAGCAGTTGGGACGGAGACCAAGAGACCCAGTACTTC.

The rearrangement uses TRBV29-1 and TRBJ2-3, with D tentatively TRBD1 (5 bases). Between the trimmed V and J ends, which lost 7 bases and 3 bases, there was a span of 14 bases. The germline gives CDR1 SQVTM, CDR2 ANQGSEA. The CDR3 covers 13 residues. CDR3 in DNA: TGCAGCGCTCTTGACAGAGCTACAGATACGCAGTATTTT. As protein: CSALDRATDTQYF.

CDR3 nucleotide sequence: TGTGCCAGCACCCAGAACAATTCACCCCTCCACTTT. Translating gives CASTQNNSPLHF. The V call is TRBV5-6, the J call TRBJ1-6; no clear D. The CDR3 has 12 amino acids. The germline CDR1 and CDR2 sequences are SGHDT and YYEEEE. Trimming took 6 bases from V and 7 from J, leaving 8 bases between them.